The 27 T cell receptor beta chains given below trace back to one sample, sequenced in a study of cytomegalovirus exposure and HLA in healthy donors. The PCR was carried out with 60 Vbeta primers and 13 Jbeta primers. Produced via immunoSEQ multiplex PCR; TCRdb's table is partial and in-frame only. The profile shows more than 95,000 clones, about 70% of them singletons. Sequencing was done on a sample of PBMCs. All receptors come from a woman aged 55-69 years in good health and CMV-seropositive.

Only a few counts were recorded for this clone. In DNA form, the CDR3 reads TGCGCCAGCACCCTGGGACTAGCAGGCAATGAGCAGTTCTTC. Translating it yields CASTLGLAGNEQFF. V and J are TRBV10-2 and TRBJ2-1, with 9 bases lining up with TRBD2. CDR1 is WSHSY and CDR2 is SAAADI in the germline V gene. This CDR3 has 14 residues. V dropped 7 bases and J dropped 6; count of bases not matched to a gene: 7.

The rearrangement uses TRBV7-2 and TRBJ1-1; D is possibly TRBD1 (6 bases). Per the germline V gene, CDR1 is SGHTA and CDR2 is FQGNSA. The CDR3 consists of 14 residues. Trimming left V 7 bases short and J 1 base short, with 13 bases between. CDR3 sequence reads: CASTRGGTNTEAFF. The CDR3 DNA follows: TGTGCCAGCACTCGGGGGGGCACGAACACTGAAGCTTTCTTT.

The chain links TRBV10-1 to TRBJ2-7, with a weak D call TRBD2 (5 bases). The CDR3 runs to 15 residues. Trimming took off 9 bases at V and 4 bases at J, with 22 bases between the two ends. Germline CDR1 WNHNN, CDR2 SYGVQD (reference sequence). The DNA for the CDR3 is TGCGCCAGTCTCACTCGGATGAGGACTGTGTACGAGCAGTACTTC. Protein sequence: CASLTRMRTVYEQYF.

The gene calls are TRBV7-2 and TRBJ1-6, with D tentatively TRBD1 (5 bases). Germline V gene data show CDR1 as SGHTA and CDR2 as FQGNSA. The germline V and J ends were trimmed by 4 bases and 17 bases, with 18 bases remaining between them. The length of the CDR3 is 13 residues. CDR3 DNA sequence: TGTGCCAGCAGCTCTATCGGGGGGTTAACGGTCCACTTT. Protein product: CASSSIGGLTVHF. Looking up the rest from reference TRBV7-2 and TRBJ1-6 gives the full variable domain: GAGVSQSPSNKVTEKGKDVELRCDPISGHTALYWYRQSLGQGLEFLIYFQGNSAPDKSGLPSDRFSAERTGGSVSTLTIQRTQQEDSAVYLCASSSIGGLTVHFGNGTRLTVT.

This chain links TRBV7-8 with TRBJ2-3, with 12 nucleotides matching TRBD2. Germline values: CDR1 SGHVS, CDR2 FQNEAQ. J lost 5 bases, V lost 1 base, and 4 bases had no gene match. CDR3 length equals 16 residues. The CDR3 region has the DNA TGTGCCAGCAGCTTAGGGGCTAGCGGGAGGGGAGATACGCAGTATTTT. It is translated as CASSLGASGRGDTQYF.

The rearrangement uses TRBV6-1 and TRBJ2-7; D might be TRBD1 (5 bases). V gave up 3 bases and J gave up 1 base, with 7 bases separating them. Germline CDR1 and CDR2: MNHNS and SASEGT. The CDR3 spans 13 residues. CDR3 nucleotide sequence: TGTGCCAGCAGTGAGCCAGGGTCCTACGAGCAGTACTTC. It yields the protein CASSEPGSYEQYF.

This clone was observed a few times. This chain joins TRBV11-2 and TRBJ2-2; D is possibly TRBD1 (6 bases). Trimming stripped 4 bases from V and 4 bases from J, with 13 bases between. CDR3 length equals 15 residues. Germline V gene sequence: CDR1 SGHAT, CDR2 FQNNGV. DNA of the CDR3: TGTGCCAGCAGCTGGGGTGGGGGCGGCACCGGGGAGCTGTTTTTT. Amino acids: CASSWGGGGTGELFF.

The rearrangement uses TRBV13 and TRBJ1-2; unclear D gene. Germline V gene lookup returns CDR1 PRHDT and CDR2 FYEKMQ (reference sequence). V lost 4 bases and J 5 bases, leaving 23 bases between the germline ends. This CDR3 region has 17 residues. Here the CDR3 DNA reads TGTGCCAGCAGCTCGGGAATTACAGCGCACAAAGTTTATGGCTACACCTTC. This sequence encodes CASSSGITAHKVYGYTF.

V is TRBV4-1 and J is TRBJ2-5, with 16 bases that match TRBD2. CDR1 and CDR2 from the germline V gene are MGHRA and YSYEKL. J was trimmed by 9 bases and V by 0 bases; bases with no gene match: 4. This CDR3 region has 16 residues. The CDR3 region has the DNA TGCGCCAGCAGCCAAGATCCCGGGACTAGCGGGAGGGCCCAGTACTTC. Protein sequence: CASSQDPGTSGRAQYF.

The V call is TRBV5-1, the J call TRBJ2-1; 14 bases fit TRBD2. J was trimmed by 2 bases and V by 4 bases; bases with no gene match: 5. The CDR3 contains 17 residues. Germline CDR1 reads SGHRS; CDR2 reads YFSETQ. The CDR3 protein is CASSPGLAGATYNEQFF. The CDR3 nucleotides read TGCGCCAGCAGCCCGGGACTAGCGGGAGCCACCTACAATGAGCAGTTCTTC. Looking up the rest from reference TRBV5-1 and TRBJ2-1 gives the full variable domain: KAGVTQTPRYLIKTRGQQVTLSCSPISGHRSVSWYQQTPGQGLQFLFEYFSETQRNKGNFPGRFSGRQFSNSRSEMNVSTLELGDSALYLCASSPGLAGATYNEQFFGPGTRLTVL.

This clone came up once. The J gene is TRBJ2-7, the V gene TRBV11-2; 10 nucleotides agree with TRBD1. V gave up 1 base and J gave up 1 base; unmatched junction bases: 1. The germline CDR1 and CDR2 sequences are SGHAT and FQNNGV. This CDR3 has 15 amino acids. The CDR3 coding sequence is TGTGCCAGCAGCTTAGGGACAGGGGGGTCCTACGAGCAGTACTTC. Translating it yields CASSLGTGGSYEQYF.

With respect to this clone: The junction does not match germline at one end; this may be a read error. Other DNA sequences of this sample code for an identical CDR3. The chain has TRBV9 and TRBJ2-3, with a tentative D call TRBD2 (7 bases). CDR1 and CDR2 (germline): SGDLS, YYNGEE. This CDR3 contains 15 residues. CDR3 loop: CASSARGLTTDTQYF. The CDR3 DNA sequence: TGCGCCAGCAGCGCCAGGGGACTAACCACAGATACGCAGTATTTT.

The rearrangement joins TRBV11-1 to TRBJ2-3, with a possible D match to TRBD2 (5 bases). V was cut by 2 bases and J by 3 bases, with 15 bases left in between. This CDR3 comprises 16 residues. CDR1 and CDR2 from the germline V gene are SGHAT and FQDESV (reference sequence). The DNA of the CDR3 is TGTGCCAGCAGCTTATTTAGGCGGGCTCTGACAGATACGCAGTATTTT. It codes for CASSLFRRALTDTQYF.

The gene calls are TRBV4-2 and TRBJ2-7; D is possibly TRBD2 (6 bases). This CDR3 spans 14 amino acids. The V end was cut by 4 bases, the J end by 6 bases, with 16 bases between. Germline CDR1 LGHNA, CDR2 YNFKEQ. The CDR3 DNA reads as TGTGCCAGCAGCCGCGGGGCATCGGAGGTCGAGCAGTACTTC. It translates to CASSRGASEVEQYF.

The J gene is TRBJ2-7, the V gene TRBV11-2; 7 nucleotides line up with TRBD1. There are 14 residues in the CDR3. Germline lookup yields CDR1 SGHAT and CDR2 FQNNGV. Trimming removed 7 bases from V and 6 bases from J; junction bases left unmatched: 12. CDR3 nucleotide sequence: TGTGCCAGCACGATCGCAGGGGGAAGAGGCGAGCAGTACTTC. Its translation: CASTIAGGRGEQYF.

This rearrangement joins TRBV5-1 to TRBJ2-3; 11 bases map to TRBD2. This CDR3 has 17 amino acids. Germline CDR1 and CDR2: SGHRS and YFSETQ. V dropped 3 bases and J dropped 2; count of bases not matched to a gene: 8. CDR3 loop: CASSSHGTSGLTDTQYF. The CDR3, as DNA: TGCGCCAGCAGCTCCCATGGGACTAGCGGACTCACAGATACGCAGTATTTT.

The CDR3 region is CASRLNRDNYGYTF. CDR3 coding DNA: TGTGCCAGCAGACTAAACAGGGACAACTATGGCTACACCTTC. The chain uses TRBV6-5 and TRBJ1-2; possibly TRBD1 for D (6 bases). Deletions cut 6 bases from V and 2 bases from J, with 13 bases between. CDR1 and CDR2 from the germline V gene are MNHEY and SVGAGI. This CDR3 is built from 14 residues.

This clone came up a few times. The J gene is TRBJ2-3, the V gene TRBV15; 8 bases fit TRBD2. J lost 2 bases, V lost 1 base, and 8 bases had no gene match. Germline V gene sequence: CDR1 LNHNV, CDR2 YYDKDF (reference sequence). This CDR3 has 17 residues. For the CDR3, the DNA is TGTGCCACCAGCAGAGCCGGGAGGGAGGGCCCCACAGATACGCAGTATTTT. Encoded protein: CATSRAGREGPTDTQYF.

This chain links TRBV5-6 with TRBJ2-7; 8 bases are shared with TRBD1. Per the germline V gene, CDR1 is SGHDT and CDR2 is YYEEEE. With V trimmed by 0 bases and J by 0 bases, 5 bases remained unmatched. The CDR3 extends over 16 amino acids. CDR3: CASSLGLDRGSYEQYF. The CDR3 DNA follows: TGTGCCAGCAGCTTGGGACTAGACAGGGGCTCCTACGAGCAGTACTTC.

The DNA for the CDR3 is TGTGCCTGGGGGGTCGGGACTTACACTGAAGCTTTCTTT. Protein sequence: CAWGVGTYTEAFF. The genes are TRBV30 and TRBJ1-1, with a weak D call TRBD1 (5 bases). There are 13 residues in the CDR3. The V end was cut by 5 bases, the J end by 3 bases, with 13 bases between. The V gene's germline CDR1 is GTSNPN and CDR2 SVGIG (reference sequence).

The chain combines TRBV13 with TRBJ2-1; the match to TRBD1 covers 10 bases. The CDR3 contains 15 residues. V lost 3 bases, J lost 8 bases, and 7 bases stayed unmatched. Germline CDR1 is PRHDT and CDR2 is FYEKMQ (reference sequence). The CDR3 DNA reads TGTGCCAGCAGCTTGGCGGGACAGGGGAGGTATGAGCAGTTCTTC. This translates into CASSLAGQGRYEQFF.

This rearrangement joins TRBV9 to TRBJ1-1; the match to TRBD1 covers 10 bases. Germline V lookup: CDR1 SGDLS, CDR2 YYNGEE. The CDR3 covers 16 residues. After removal of 4 bases from V and 4 bases from J, the junction contained 10 bases not matched to a gene. Written as DNA, the CDR3 is TGTGCCAGCAGCCCCCGACAGGGGGCGCAGGGCACTGAAGCTTTCTTT. Its protein product is CASSPRQGAQGTEAFF.

The chain links TRBV5-1 to TRBJ2-3; D possibly corresponds to TRBD2 (6 bases). Between the trimmed V and J ends, which lost 4 bases and 1 base, there was a span of 10 bases. This CDR3 is built from 14 residues. Germline CDR1 reads SGHRS; CDR2 reads YFSETQ. CDR3 loop: CASSPPGGTDTQYF. In DNA, the CDR3 is TGCGCCAGCAGCCCCCCGGGGGGCACAGATACGCAGTATTTT.

This clone was found once. The chain has TRBV27 and TRBJ2-3; D remains ambiguous. Germline CDR1 MNHEY, CDR2 SMNVEV (reference sequence). The V end lost 5 bases, the J end lost 6 bases, and 12 bases lay between the germline ends. The CDR3 is 13 amino acids. As DNA, the CDR3 is TGTGCCAGCAGTCTCCGGCCGCGGGATACGCAGTATTTT. Translating gives CASSLRPRDTQYF.

The rearrangement links TRBV29-1 to TRBJ1-2, with D possibly being TRBD1 (5 bases). V lost 7 bases and J lost 4, with 19 bases in between. The germline V gene encodes CDR1 SQVTM and CDR2 ANQGSEA. The CDR3 loop spans 14 amino acids. The CDR3 sequence: CSALPQGSVYGYTF. CDR3 nucleotides: TGCAGCGCCCTCCCCCAGGGTTCGGTCTATGGCTACACCTTC.

By share, this clone ranks as medium-sized. The CDR3 DNA is TGTGCCAGCAGTCAAGACTCCGACAAAAACATTCAGTACTTC. It is translated as CASSQDSDKNIQYF. The chain carries TRBV5-8 and TRBJ2-4; no clear D. The CDR3 loop spans 14 amino acids. Trimming pared 5 bases from V and 3 bases from J, leaving 12 bases between. Per germline, CDR1 SGHTS and CDR2 YDEGEE.

The V and J genes are TRBV6-4 and TRBJ1-5; 7 bases align to TRBD1. CDR3 length: 15 amino acids. Germline V gives CDR1 MRHNA, CDR2 SNTAGT. V was clipped by 6 bases and J by 0 bases; unmatched bases: 5. CDR3 sequence: CASRVTGSSNQPQHF. The CDR3 DNA reads TGTGCCAGCAGGGTGACAGGGTCTAGCAATCAGCCCCAGCATTTT.